Detailed here is one T cell receptor beta chain. What it binds is unknown. Clones were sequenced by immunoSEQ multiplex PCR, and TCRdb holds only the in-frame ones, with some missing. The table includes about 110,000 clones, roughly nine tenths detected once. The record originates from a study of siplizumab effects on memory and regulatory T cells. Notes on the study in general: Unstimulated subset assignment was obtained for only a minor fraction of alloreactive clones. Treg origin accounted for an average of around 67% of mappable alloreactive CD4+ clones with siplizumab and under 30% in controls. Roughly 75-95% of proliferating clones (CD4+ or CD8+) could not be assigned a naive or memory phenotype. Naive T cells appeared more diverse than memory cells and seemed to be major alloresponse contributors.

The CDR3 has 15 amino acids. The germline CDR1 and CDR2 sequences are LNHDA and SQIVND (reference sequence). V lost 3 bases to trimming and J lost 2 bases, with 12 bases between them. The rearrangement links TRBV19 to TRBJ2-3; a possible D gene is TRBD1 (6 bases). Material: Tregs sorted from blood. This clonotype originated in a human donor in good health. The CDR3, as DNA: TGTGCCAGTAGTATCCGGACAGTAAACACAGATACGCAGTATTTT. Its translation: CASSIRTVNTDTQYF.